This T cell receptor (beta chain) was retrieved from a study of blood T cell repertoires in COVID-19. Clones were sequenced by immunoSEQ multiplex PCR, and TCRdb holds only the in-frame ones, with some missing. The sample lists about 160,000 clones, under 90% occurring once. The junction had 11 bases not matched to a gene; V was cut back by 6 bases and J by 7 bases. The CDR3 totals 15 residues. Germline V gene lookup returns CDR1 LNHDA and CDR2 SQIVND (reference sequence). The sample was peripheral blood. The clonotype was recovered from a woman of 80 years or more with active or convalescent COVID-19. The chain is built from TRBV19 and TRBJ1-2, with 10 bases lining up with TRBD1. As DNA, the CDR3 is TGTGCCAGTAGGGACACCGGGACAGGGGTTTTTGGCTACACCTTC. Translation: CASRDTGTGVFGYTF.